Shown below are 22 T cell receptor beta chains from a single sample sequenced in a study of OX40 agonist ivuxolimab in advanced cancers. Assay: immunoSEQ multiplex PCR; the TCRdb copy retains only in-frame clones and omits some. The data show approximately 69,000 clones, about 86% seen once. This material consisted of CD4+ or CD8+ T cells sorted from blood, taken in a trial of the OX40 agonist ivuxolimab. These receptors all come from an adult with an advanced solid tumor such as melanoma, head and neck, liver or kidney cancer.

The rearrangement links TRBV25-1 to TRBJ2-3; D assignment may be TRBD1 or TRBD2 (5 bases each). Germline loops: CDR1 MGHDK, CDR2 SYGVNS. Trimming took off 0 bases at V and 0 bases at J, with 10 bases between the two ends. The CDR3 sequence is 16 residues long. The CDR3 loop is CASSEYGAPSTDTQYF. CDR3 nucleotides: TGTGCCAGCAGTGAATACGGGGCCCCAAGCACAGATACGCAGTATTTT. The entire variable domain, with the rest obtained from reference TRBV25-1 and TRBJ2-3, is as follows: EADIYQTPRYLVIGTGKKITLECSQTMGHDKMYWYQQDPGMELHLIHYSYGVNSTEKGDLSSESTVSRIRTEHFPLTLESARPSHTSQYLCASSEYGAPSTDTQYFGPGTRLTVL.

This chain uses TRBV11-2 with TRBJ2-2, with D perhaps matching TRBD2 (6 bases). V lost 8 bases and J 2 bases, leaving 18 bases between the germline ends. The CDR3 spans 16 residues. CDR1 SGHAT and CDR2 FQNNGV come from the germline V gene. CDR3 sequence: CASRQSTGLNTGELFF. The CDR3 nucleotides are TGTGCCAGCCGCCAATCCACGGGACTTAACACCGGGGAGCTGTTTTTT.

For the CDR3, the DNA is TGTGCCAGCAGGCCGTCCAACACCGGGGAGCTGTTTTTT. Residues: CASRPSNTGELFF. This chain uses TRBV2 with TRBJ2-2; D is uncertain. The V and J ends lost 6 bases and 2 bases respectively, with 7 bases between them. Germline loops: CDR1 SNHLY, CDR2 FYNNEI. CDR3 length: 13 amino acids.

The rearrangement joins TRBV6-5 to TRBJ2-6; D is unresolved. The length of the CDR3 is 15 residues. V was trimmed by 6 bases and J by 0 bases, leaving 9 bases between them. The germline gives CDR1 MNHEY, CDR2 SVGAGI. CDR3 protein: CASSPHHSGANVLTF. CDR3 nucleotides: TGTGCCAGCAGCCCACACCACTCTGGGGCCAACGTCCTGACTTTC.

The chain couples TRBV19 to TRBJ2-3, with no clear D. CDR3 length equals 16 residues. Trimming removed 2 bases from V and 6 bases from J, with 18 bases in between. Germline V CDR1 and CDR2: LNHDA, SQIVND (reference sequence). DNA of the CDR3: TGTGCCAGTAGTATAAACTCGGCGCCTAGATGGGATACGCAGTATTTT. Translation gives CASSINSAPRWDTQYF.

This rearrangement joins TRBV29-1 to TRBJ1-1; 7 bases align to TRBD1. Germline CDR1 and CDR2: SQVTM and ANQGSEA. This CDR3 is 11 amino acids long. Germline trimming cut 4 bases from V and 7 bases from J; bases unmatched to any gene: 3. DNA for the CDR3: TGCAGCGTTGGAGGGGGCCGTGAAGCTTTCTTT. Translation: CSVGGGREAFF.

This chain's CDR3 is CASSERRLAGFGAEQFF. The CDR3 DNA sequence: TGTGCCAGCAGTGAACGCCGACTAGCGGGATTTGGGGCTGAGCAGTTCTTC. This chain joins TRBV2 and TRBJ2-1; 11 nucleotides line up with TRBD2. V gave up 2 bases and J gave up 9 bases; unmatched junction bases: 12. CDR3 length: 17 residues. The V gene's germline CDR1 is SNHLY and CDR2 FYNNEI.

This clone was counted a single time. Here the CDR3 DNA reads TGTGCCAGCTCACCACCCCCCCTCCTCAGGGGCCCTAATGAAAAACTGTTTTTT. This gives the protein CASSPPPLLRGPNEKLFF. J is TRBJ1-4 and V is TRBV18, with D perhaps matching TRBD1 (6 bases). The CDR3 has 18 residues. Germline V gene lookup returns CDR1 KGHSH and CDR2 LQKENI. V was pared by 0 bases and J by 3 bases, with 17 bases between.

The J gene is TRBJ2-2, the V gene TRBV28, with D perhaps matching TRBD1 (7 bases). From germline, CDR1 is MDHEN and CDR2 SYDVKM. The CDR3 loop spans 15 amino acids. The V gene lost 2 bases and the J gene lost 5 bases, with 12 bases spanning the gap. DNA of the CDR3: TGTGCCAGCAGTTTAGGTTCAGGGGGGACCGGGGAGCTGTTTTTT. Translated: CASSLGSGGTGELFF. The variable domain in full, completed from reference TRBV28 and TRBJ2-2, reads DVKVTQSSRYLVKRTGEKVFLECVQDMDHENMFWYRQDPGLGLRLIYFSYDVKMKEKGDIPEGYSVSREKKERFSLILESASTNQTSMYLCASSLGSGGTGELFFGEGSRLTVL.

This clone was seen just once. The rearrangement uses TRBV5-4 and TRBJ2-2; TRBD2 matches at 7 bases. The CDR3 has 15 amino acids. The V and J ends lost 4 bases and 0 bases, in that order; junction bases with no gene match: 3. Germline V gene data show CDR1 as SGHNT and CDR2 as YYREEE (reference sequence). This CDR3 is CASSPGGANTGELFF. The CDR3 DNA reads as TGTGCCAGCAGCCCGGGAGGCGCGAACACCGGGGAGCTGTTTTTT.

The CDR3 nucleotides are TGTGCCAGCAGTCCCGACGGGCCTTATGGCTACACCTTC. Its translation is CASSPDGPYGYTF. The chain links TRBV6-1 to TRBJ1-2; D gene uncertain. Per germline, CDR1 MNHNS and CDR2 SASEGT. CDR3 length: 13 residues. V was clipped by 5 bases and J by 5 bases, with 12 bases between them.

The V and J genes are TRBV2 and TRBJ1-1, with D tentatively TRBD1 (5 bases). Germline V gives CDR1 SNHLY, CDR2 FYNNEI. Trimming took off 8 bases at V and 4 bases at J, with 17 bases between the two ends. The CDR3 covers 14 residues. The CDR3 region has the DNA TGTGCCAGCCGCACCGTAGGGGAGGGCACTGAAGCTTTCTTT. Its protein product is CASRTVGEGTEAFF.

The chain has TRBV4-1 and TRBJ2-1, with 14 positions matching TRBD2. CDR1 and CDR2 from the germline V gene are MGHRA and YSYEKL. Trimming cost V 3 bases and J 0 bases; bases outside gene matches: 1. CDR3 length: 17 amino acids. The CDR3 nucleotides read TGCGCCAGCAGCCACGGGACTAGCGGGAGCTCCTACAATGAGCAGTTCTTC. It is translated as CASSHGTSGSSYNEQFF.

The chain is built from TRBV2 and TRBJ1-6, with a weak D call TRBD1 (5 bases). Trimming stripped 2 bases from V and 7 bases from J, with 30 bases between. Germline-derived CDR1 and CDR2 are SNHLY and FYNNEI. CDR3 length: 21 amino acids. CDR3 loop: CASSETLVAASNLGQNSPLHF. The CDR3 nucleotides are TGTGCCAGCAGTGAAACCCTCGTGGCGGCAAGTAACTTGGGGCAAAATTCACCCCTCCACTTT. The full variable domain, rest sourced from reference TRBV2 and TRBJ1-6, is EPEVTQTPSHQVTQMGQEVILRCVPISNHLYFYWYRQILGQKVEFLVSFYNNEISEKSEIFDDQFSVERPDGSNFTLKIRSTKLEDSAMYFCASSETLVAASNLGQNSPLHFGNGTRLTVT.

J is TRBJ2-1 and V is TRBV14, with 10 bases matching TRBD2. The J segment lost 7 bases and the V segment lost 1 base, leaving 7 bases of the junction unmatched. Germline V lookup: CDR1 SGHDN, CDR2 FVKESK. This CDR3 contains 16 residues. The CDR3 DNA sequence: TGTGCCAGCAGCCAAGTTAGCGGGAGGAGTAGGAATGAGCAGTTCTTC. It translates to CASSQVSGRSRNEQFF.

A note on this clone: At the DNA level, this CDR3 is encoded by other sequences in the same sample as well. The V and J genes are TRBV5-1 and TRBJ2-5; unclear D gene. There are 12 residues in the CDR3. Between the trimmed V and J ends, which lost 0 bases and 5 bases, there was a span of 5 bases. The V gene's germline CDR1 is SGHRS and CDR2 YFSETQ. The chain's CDR3 is CASSLDQETQYF. The CDR3 nucleotides are TGCGCCAGCAGCTTGGATCAGGAGACCCAGTACTTC.

A single count supports this clone. The rearrangement joins TRBV5-8 to TRBJ2-3; 8 bases are shared with TRBD2. The J segment lost 2 bases and the V segment lost 4 bases, leaving 6 bases of the junction unmatched. Germline assignment: CDR1 SGHTS and CDR2 YDEGEE. The CDR3 contains 15 residues. The CDR3 sequence: CASSTRGGYTDTQYF. CDR3 DNA: TGTGCCAGCAGCACCCGCGGGGGGTACACAGATACGCAGTATTTT.

The chain has TRBV5-1 and TRBJ1-1, with D perhaps TRBD1 (5 bases). Trimming stripped 5 bases from V and 0 bases from J, with 8 bases between. This CDR3 contains 13 residues. Per germline, CDR1 SGHRS and CDR2 YFSETQ. CDR3 residues: CASRDTLNTEAFF. CDR3 nucleotides: TGCGCCAGCAGGGACACTTTGAACACTGAAGCTTTCTTT.

CDR3 protein: CASRRTRWDEQFF. As DNA, the CDR3 is TGTGCCAGCAGGAGGACTAGGTGGGATGAGCAGTTCTTC. The chain couples TRBV28 to TRBJ2-1, with 7 bases identical to TRBD2. Germline V gives CDR1 MDHEN, CDR2 SYDVKM. With 6 bases clipped from V and 8 bases from J, the junction kept 7 bases outside the gene matches. The CDR3 loop spans 13 amino acids.

The rearrangement joins TRBV10-1 to TRBJ2-7; D may correspond to TRBD1 or TRBD2 (6 bases each). Looked up from germline, CDR1 is WNHNN and CDR2 is SYGVQD (reference sequence). V was cut by 3 bases and J by 3 bases, with 15 bases left in between. The CDR3 contains 15 residues. The CDR3, as DNA: TGCGCCAGCAGTGATTCGGGGGCAGGGGTCTACGAGCAGTACTTC. This translates into CASSDSGAGVYEQYF.

This sequence joins TRBV30 and TRBJ2-5; 7 positions match TRBD2. The CDR3 runs 14 residues. V was pared by 6 bases and J by 6 bases, with 13 bases of the junction left unmatched. CDR1 is GTSNPN, CDR2 SVGIG, per germline (reference sequence). CDR3 sequence (DNA): TGTGCCTGCCCCGCGGGAGTCCTCCGTCAGACCCAGTACTTC. Translation gives CACPAGVLRQTQYF.

The chain is built from TRBV5-4 and TRBJ2-5; 7 bases are a match to TRBD1. Germline assignment: CDR1 SGHNT and CDR2 YYREEE (reference sequence). The V segment lost 4 bases and the J segment 4 bases; nucleotides outside the gene matches: 7. The CDR3 is 14 amino acids. The CDR3 loop is CASSREAGGETQYF. CDR3 bases: TGTGCCAGCAGCCGCGAAGCAGGGGGAGAGACCCAGTACTTC.